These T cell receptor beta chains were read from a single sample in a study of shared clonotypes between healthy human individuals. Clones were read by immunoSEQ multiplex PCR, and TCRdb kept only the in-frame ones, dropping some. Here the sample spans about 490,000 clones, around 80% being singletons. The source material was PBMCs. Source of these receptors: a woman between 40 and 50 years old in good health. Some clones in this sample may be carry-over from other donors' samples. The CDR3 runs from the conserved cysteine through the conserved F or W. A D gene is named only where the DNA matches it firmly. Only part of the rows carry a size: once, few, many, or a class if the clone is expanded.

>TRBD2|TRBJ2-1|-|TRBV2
TGTGCCAGCAGACGCACCCGGGGGGGACAAGATGAGCAGTTCTTC
CASRRTRGGQDEQFF
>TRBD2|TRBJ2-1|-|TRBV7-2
TGTGCCAGCAGCTTGTCGGGACTAGCCCACAATGAGCAGTTCTTC
CASSLSGLAHNEQFF
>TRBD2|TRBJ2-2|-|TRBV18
TGTGCCAGCTCACCAGCAGGCACGGCTAGCGGGAGTTTATGGGGCACCGGGGAGCTGTTTTTT
CASSPAGTASGSLWGTGELFF
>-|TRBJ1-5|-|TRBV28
TGTGCCAGCAGTTTAGGGATTCCCAATCAGCCCCAGCATTTT
CASSLGIPNQPQHF
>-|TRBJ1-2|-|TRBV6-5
TGTGCCAGCAGTTACTCGGGCAGGTCATGGGGCTATGGCTACACCTTC
CASSYSGRSWGYGYTF
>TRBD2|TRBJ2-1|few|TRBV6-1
TGTGCCAGCTCCTGGGGGACTAGCGGTTACAATGAGCAGTTCTTC
CASSWGTSGYNEQFF
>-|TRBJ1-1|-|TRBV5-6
TGTGCCAGCAGCAAGATAGATAAGCGGGACACTGAAGCTTTCTTT
CASSKIDKRDTEAFF
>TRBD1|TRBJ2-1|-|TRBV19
TGTGCCAGTAGGACGGGACAGGGGACCTACAATGAGCAGTTCTTC
CASRTGQGTYNEQFF
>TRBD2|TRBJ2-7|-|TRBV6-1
TGTGCCAGCACCCTAGCGGAGGCCTACGAGCAGTACTTC
CASTLAEAYEQYF
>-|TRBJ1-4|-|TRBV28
TGTGCCAGCGGGAGATCAACTAATGAAAAACTGTTTTTT
CASGRSTNEKLFF
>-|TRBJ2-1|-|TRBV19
TGTGCCAGTAGTACTAACAATGAGCAGTTCTTC
CASSTNNEQFF
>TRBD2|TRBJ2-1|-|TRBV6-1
TGTGCCAGCAGAGTAGGGCGGGAGCCCTACAATGAGCAGTTCTTC
CASRVGREPYNEQFF
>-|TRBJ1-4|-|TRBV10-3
TGTGCCATCGGGGGGGGAGCTAATGAAAAACTGTTTTTT
CAIGGGANEKLFF
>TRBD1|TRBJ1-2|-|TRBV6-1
TGTGCCAGCAGTGAGCGACAGGGAAGGTACACCTTC
CASSERQGRYTF
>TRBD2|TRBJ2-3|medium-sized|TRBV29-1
TGCAGCGTTGGTTTAGCGGGAGAGATCACAGATACGCAGTATTTT
CSVGLAGEITDTQYF
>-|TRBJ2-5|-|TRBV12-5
TGTGCTAGTGCGGGACCCCAAGAGACCCAGTACTTC
CASAGPQETQYF
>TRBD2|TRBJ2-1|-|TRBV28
TGTGCCAGCAGTTTCGGGGACTACACTAGGGATGAGCAGTTCTTC
CASSFGDYTRDEQFF
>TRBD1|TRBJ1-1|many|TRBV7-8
TGTGCCAGCAACGACAGGGGTAAGAATGAAGCTTTCTTT
CASNDRGKNEAFF
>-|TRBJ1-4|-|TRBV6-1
TGTGCCAGCAGGGAAACAGGGTTCCAAGAAAAACTGTTTTTT
CASRETGFQEKLFF
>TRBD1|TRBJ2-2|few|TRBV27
TGTGCCAGCTCCGGGACAGGGGTCGGTCTCACCGGGGAGCTGTTTTTT
CASSGTGVGLTGELFF